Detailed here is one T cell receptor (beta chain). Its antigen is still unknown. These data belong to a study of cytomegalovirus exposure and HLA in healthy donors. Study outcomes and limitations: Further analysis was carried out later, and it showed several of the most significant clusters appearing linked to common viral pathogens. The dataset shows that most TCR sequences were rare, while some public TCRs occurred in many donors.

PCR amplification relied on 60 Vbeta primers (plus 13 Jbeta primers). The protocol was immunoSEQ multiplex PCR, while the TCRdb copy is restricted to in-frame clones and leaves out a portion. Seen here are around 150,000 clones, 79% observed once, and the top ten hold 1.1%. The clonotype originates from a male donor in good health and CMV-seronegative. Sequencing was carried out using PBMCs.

The CDR3 coding sequence is TGTGCCAGTAGAAACAGACAGATTGGAAACACCATATATTTT. It is translated as CASRNRQIGNTIYF. This chain links TRBV19 with TRBJ1-3, with TRBD1 as a possible D gene (5 bases). This CDR3 is built from 14 residues. The ends were cut back, 6 bases at V and 3 bases at J, with 12 bases in the middle. The germline gives CDR1 LNHDA, CDR2 SQIVND (reference sequence).